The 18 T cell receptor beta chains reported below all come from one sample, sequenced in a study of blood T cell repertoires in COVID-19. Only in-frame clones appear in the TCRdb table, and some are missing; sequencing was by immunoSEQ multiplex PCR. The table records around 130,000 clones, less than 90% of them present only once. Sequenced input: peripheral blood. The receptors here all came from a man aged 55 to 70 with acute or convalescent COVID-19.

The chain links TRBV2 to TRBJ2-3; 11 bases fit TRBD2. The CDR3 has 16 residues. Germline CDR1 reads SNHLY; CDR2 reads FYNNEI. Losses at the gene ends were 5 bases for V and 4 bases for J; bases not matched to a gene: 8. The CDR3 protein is CASSFSGGAPADTQYF. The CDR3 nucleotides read TGTGCCAGCAGTTTTAGCGGGGGGGCTCCCGCAGATACGCAGTATTTT.

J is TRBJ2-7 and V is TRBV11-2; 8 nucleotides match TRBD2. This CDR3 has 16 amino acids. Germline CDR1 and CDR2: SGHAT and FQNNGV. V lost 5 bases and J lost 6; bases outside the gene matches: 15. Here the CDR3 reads CASSRNNGGGLGEQYF. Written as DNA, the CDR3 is TGTGCCAGCAGCAGAAACAACGGGGGGGGTTTGGGCGAGCAGTACTTC.

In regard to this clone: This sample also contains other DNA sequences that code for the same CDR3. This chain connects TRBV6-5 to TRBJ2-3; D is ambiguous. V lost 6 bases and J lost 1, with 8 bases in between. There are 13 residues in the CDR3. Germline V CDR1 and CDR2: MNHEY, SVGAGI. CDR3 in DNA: TGTGCCAGCAGCCTTCAGGGCACAGATACGCAGTATTTT. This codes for CASSLQGTDTQYF.

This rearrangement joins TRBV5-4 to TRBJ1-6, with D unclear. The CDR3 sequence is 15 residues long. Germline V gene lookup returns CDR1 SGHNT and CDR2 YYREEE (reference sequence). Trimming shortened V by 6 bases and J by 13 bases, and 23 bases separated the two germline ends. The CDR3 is CASKLGLQPDTPLHF. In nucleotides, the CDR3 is TGTGCCAGCAAATTGGGCTTGCAGCCGGATACCCCCCTCCACTTT. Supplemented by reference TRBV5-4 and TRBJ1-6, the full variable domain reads ETGVTQSPTHLIKTRGQQVTLRCSSQSGHNTVSWYQQALGQGPQFIFQYYREEENGRGNFPPRFSGLQFPNYSSELNVNALELDDSALYLCASKLGLQPDTPLHFGNGTRLTVT.

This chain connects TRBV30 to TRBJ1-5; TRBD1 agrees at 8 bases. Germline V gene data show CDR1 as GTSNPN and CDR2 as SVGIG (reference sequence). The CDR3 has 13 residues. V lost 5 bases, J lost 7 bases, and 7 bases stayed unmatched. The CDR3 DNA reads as TGTGCCTGGGGGCCGACAGGGGAACAGCCCCAGCATTTT. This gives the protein CAWGPTGEQPQHF.

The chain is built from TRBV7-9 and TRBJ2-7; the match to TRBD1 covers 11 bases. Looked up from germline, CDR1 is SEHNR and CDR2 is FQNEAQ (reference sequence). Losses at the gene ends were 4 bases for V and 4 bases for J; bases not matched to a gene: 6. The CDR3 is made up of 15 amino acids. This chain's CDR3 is CASSSGQGAAYEQYF. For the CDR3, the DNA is TGTGCCAGCAGCTCTGGACAGGGGGCCGCATACGAGCAGTACTTC. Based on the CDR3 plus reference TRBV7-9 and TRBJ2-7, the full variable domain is DTGVSQNPRHKITKRGQNVTFRCDPISEHNRLYWYRQTLGQGPEFLTYFQNEAQLEKSRLLSDRFSAERPKGSFSTLEIQRTEQGDSAMYLCASSSGQGAAYEQYFGPGTRLTVT.

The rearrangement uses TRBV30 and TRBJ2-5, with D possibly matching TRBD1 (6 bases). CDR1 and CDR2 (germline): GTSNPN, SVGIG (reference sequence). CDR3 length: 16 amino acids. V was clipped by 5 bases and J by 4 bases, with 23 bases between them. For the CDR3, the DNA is TGTGCCTGGGCCACCACAGGGATTTGGGGTCGAGAGACCCAGTACTTC. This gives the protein CAWATTGIWGRETQYF.

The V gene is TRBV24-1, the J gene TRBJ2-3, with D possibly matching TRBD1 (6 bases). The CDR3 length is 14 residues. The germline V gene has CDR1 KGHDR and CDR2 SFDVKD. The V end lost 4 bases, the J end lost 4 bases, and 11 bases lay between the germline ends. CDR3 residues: CATSEAGVPDTQYF. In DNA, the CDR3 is TGTGCCACCAGTGAGGCAGGGGTGCCAGATACGCAGTATTTT.

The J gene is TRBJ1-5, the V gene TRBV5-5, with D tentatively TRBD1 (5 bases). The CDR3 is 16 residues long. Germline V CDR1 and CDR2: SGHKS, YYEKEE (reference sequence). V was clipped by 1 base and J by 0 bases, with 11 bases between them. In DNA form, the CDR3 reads TGTGCCAGCAGCTTGTTCGCTGACAGTAGCAATCAGCCCCAGCATTTT. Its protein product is CASSLFADSSNQPQHF.

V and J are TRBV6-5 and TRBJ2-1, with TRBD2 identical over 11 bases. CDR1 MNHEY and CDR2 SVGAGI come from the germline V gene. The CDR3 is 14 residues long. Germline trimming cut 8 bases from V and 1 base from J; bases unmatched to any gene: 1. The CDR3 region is CASRTSGSYNEQFF. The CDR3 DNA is TGTGCCAGCCGGACTAGCGGGTCCTACAATGAGCAGTTCTTC.

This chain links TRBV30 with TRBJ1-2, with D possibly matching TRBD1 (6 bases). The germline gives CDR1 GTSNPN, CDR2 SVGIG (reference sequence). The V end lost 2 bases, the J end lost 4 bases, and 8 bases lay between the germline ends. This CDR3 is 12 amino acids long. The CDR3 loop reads CAWSTGIYGYTF. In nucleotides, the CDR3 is TGTGCCTGGAGTACAGGGATCTATGGCTACACCTTC.

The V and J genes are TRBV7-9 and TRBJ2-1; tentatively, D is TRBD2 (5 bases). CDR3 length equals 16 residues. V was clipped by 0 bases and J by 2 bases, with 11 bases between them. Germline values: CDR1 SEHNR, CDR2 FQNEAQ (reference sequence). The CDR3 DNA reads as TGTGCCAGCAGCTTAGCTTTAGGACTTCCCTACAATGAGCAGTTCTTC. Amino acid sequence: CASSLALGLPYNEQFF.

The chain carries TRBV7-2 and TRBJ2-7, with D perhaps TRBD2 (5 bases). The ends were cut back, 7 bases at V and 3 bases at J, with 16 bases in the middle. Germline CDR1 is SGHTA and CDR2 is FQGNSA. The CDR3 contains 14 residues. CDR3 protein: CASTPRLNGYEQYF. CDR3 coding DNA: TGTGCCAGCACCCCCAGACTAAATGGCTACGAGCAGTACTTC.

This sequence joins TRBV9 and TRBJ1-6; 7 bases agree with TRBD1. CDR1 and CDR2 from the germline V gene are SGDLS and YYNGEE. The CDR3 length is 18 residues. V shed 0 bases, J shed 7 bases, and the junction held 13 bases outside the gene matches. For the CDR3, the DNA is TGTGCCAGCAGCGTAGCCGACAGGGCTCCGGGGCGGAATTCACCCCTCCACTTT. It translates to CASSVADRAPGRNSPLHF.

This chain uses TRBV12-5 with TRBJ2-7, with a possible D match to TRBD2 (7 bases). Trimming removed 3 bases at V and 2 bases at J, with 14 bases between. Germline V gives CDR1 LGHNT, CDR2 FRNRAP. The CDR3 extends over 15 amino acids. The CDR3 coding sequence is TGTGCTAGTGGTTTAGGCGGGGGCCGAACCTACGAGCAGTACTTC. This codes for CASGLGGGRTYEQYF.

The CDR3 loop is CASSRGSAFSSGANVLTF. The CDR3 coding sequence is TGTGCCAGCAGCAGAGGGTCAGCTTTTTCCTCTGGGGCCAACGTCCTGACTTTC. The V and J genes are TRBV7-2 and TRBJ2-6; D might be TRBD2 (5 bases). Trimming stripped 5 bases from V and 0 bases from J, with 17 bases between. Germline V gives CDR1 SGHTA, CDR2 FQGNSA. CDR3 length equals 18 residues.

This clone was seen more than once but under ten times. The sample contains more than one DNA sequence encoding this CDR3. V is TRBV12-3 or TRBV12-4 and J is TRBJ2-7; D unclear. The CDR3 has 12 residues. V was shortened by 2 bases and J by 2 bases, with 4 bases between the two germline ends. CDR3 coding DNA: TGTGCCAGCAGTTTAAGCCCCTACGAGCAGTACTTC. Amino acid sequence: CASSLSPYEQYF.

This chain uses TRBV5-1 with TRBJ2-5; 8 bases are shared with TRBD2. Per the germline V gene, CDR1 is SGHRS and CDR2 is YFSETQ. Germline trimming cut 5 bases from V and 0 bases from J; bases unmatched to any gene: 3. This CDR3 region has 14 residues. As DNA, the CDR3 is TGCGCCAGCAGGTTAGCGGGGAACCAAGAGACCCAGTACTTC. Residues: CASRLAGNQETQYF.